The next 26 T cell receptor beta chains were all read from a single sample in a study of shared clonotypes between healthy human individuals. Method: immunoSEQ multiplex PCR; TCRdb's copy keeps in-frame clones and lacks some. The repertoire has about 2 million clones, 85% to 95% of them found once; the top ten carry about 0.13%. The specimen sequenced was naive CD4+ T cells sorted from blood. The sample's subset: CD45RA+ positively selected. The receptors originated from a man in his late teens or twenties in good health.

The chain recombines TRBV4-3 with TRBJ2-7, with D possibly being TRBD2 (5 bases). CDR3 length: 13 residues. Trimming cost V 0 bases and J 7 bases, with 10 bases left between them. CDR1 and CDR2 (germline): LGHNA, YSLEER. The CDR3, as DNA: TGCGCCAGCAGCCAAGATTTAGCGAGGGAGCAGTACTTC. Amino acid sequence: CASSQDLAREQYF.

V gene TRBV2 combines with J gene TRBJ1-3; the D gene is possibly TRBD1 (5 bases). The ends were cut back, 3 bases at V and 3 bases at J, with 6 bases in the middle. The CDR3 length is 13 residues. Germline-derived CDR1 and CDR2 are SNHLY and FYNNEI. The CDR3 DNA reads TGTGCCAGCAGTGAGGGGGGTGGAAACACCATATATTTT. Translation gives CASSEGGGNTIYF.

The CDR3 loop reads CASSPLGGENTEAFF. Written as DNA, the CDR3 is TGTGCCAGCTCACCACTAGGGGGGGAGAACACTGAAGCTTTCTTT. The chain has TRBV18 and TRBJ1-1, with a weak D call TRBD1 (6 bases). Per germline, CDR1 KGHSH and CDR2 LQKENI. The CDR3 runs to 15 residues. The ends were cut back, 1 base at V and 1 base at J, with 10 bases in the middle.

Notes on this clone: Other DNA sequences within the sample encode an identical CDR3. The chain employs TRBV6-6 and TRBJ2-2; no reliable D call. Germline CDR1 reads MNHNY; CDR2 reads SVGAGI (reference sequence). Trimming removed 4 bases from V and 3 bases from J, with 3 bases in between. The length of the CDR3 is 12 residues. The CDR3 region is CASSSDTGELFF. For the CDR3, the DNA is TGTGCCAGCAGTTCGGACACCGGGGAGCTGTTTTTT.

The V gene is TRBV6-5, the J gene TRBJ1-4; D not resolved. Looked up from germline, CDR1 is MNHEY and CDR2 is SVGAGI. V gave up 7 bases and J gave up 7 bases, with 13 bases separating them. CDR3 length: 13 residues. CDR3 in DNA: TGTGCCAGCACCCTACCGGGGAGTGAAAAACTGTTTTTT. It codes for CASTLPGSEKLFF.

This chain connects TRBV19 to TRBJ1-2; a possible D gene is TRBD1 (6 bases). CDR1 is LNHDA and CDR2 is SQIVND in the germline V gene (reference sequence). CDR3 size: 14 residues. V shed 4 bases and J shed 4 bases, with 13 bases lying between them. The CDR3 region is CASSTAQGIYGYTF. CDR3 DNA sequence: TGTGCCAGTAGTACCGCACAGGGCATCTATGGCTACACCTTC.

This sequence joins TRBV5-1 and TRBJ1-6; no firm D call. CDR3 length: 14 amino acids. With 4 bases removed from V and 4 bases from J, the gap between germline ends came to 9 bases. Germline CDR1 and CDR2: SGHRS and YFSETQ. The CDR3 coding sequence is TGCGCCAGCAGCGCAGAATTTTATAATTCACCCCTCCACTTT. Protein sequence: CASSAEFYNSPLHF.

The genes are TRBV6-6 and TRBJ2-3; the D is unclear. V lost 0 bases to trimming and J lost 3 bases, with 7 bases between them. The germline V gene has CDR1 MNHNY and CDR2 SVGAGI (reference sequence). This CDR3 has 14 amino acids. CDR3 bases: TGTGCCAGCAGTTACTCTCAGGCGACAGATACGCAGTATTTT. Protein product: CASSYSQATDTQYF.

This clone has a single count. The V and J genes are TRBV10-1 and TRBJ2-7, with 7 bases aligning to TRBD1. The CDR3 runs 14 residues. J gave up 3 bases and V 5 bases, and 7 bases lay outside the gene matches. Germline lookup yields CDR1 WNHNN and CDR2 SYGVQD (reference sequence). The CDR3 is CASSLSGGRYEQYF. DNA of the CDR3: TGCGCCAGCAGTTTATCAGGGGGACGCTACGAGCAGTACTTC.

The rearrangement links TRBV19 to TRBJ2-1, with 13 nucleotides matching TRBD2. The CDR3 extends over 14 amino acids. Germline CDR1 and CDR2: LNHDA and SQIVND (reference sequence). Germline trimming cut 10 bases from V and 2 bases from J; bases unmatched to any gene: 2. The CDR3 region is CATTSGRAYNEQFF. CDR3 sequence (DNA): TGTGCCACAACTAGCGGGAGGGCCTACAATGAGCAGTTCTTC.

Points on this clone: The same CDR3 arises from other DNA sequences in this sample as well. This sequence joins TRBV9 and TRBJ2-2; D not certain. The CDR3 length is 12 residues. CDR1 SGDLS and CDR2 YYNGEE come from the germline V gene. Deletions cut 1 base from V and 6 bases from J, with 4 bases between. As DNA, the CDR3 is TGTGCCAGCAGCGTACGGGCCGGGGAGCTGTTTTTT. This gives the protein CASSVRAGELFF.

This sequence joins TRBV25-1 and TRBJ1-5; 8 bases are a match to TRBD1. The germline gives CDR1 MGHDK, CDR2 SYGVNS. The CDR3 has 15 residues. Trimming cost V 3 bases and J 4 bases; bases outside gene matches: 5. The CDR3 region is CASSDNRQGNQPQHF. The CDR3 DNA sequence: TGTGCCAGCAGTGACAATCGACAGGGGAATCAGCCCCAGCATTTT. Full variable domain (rest looked up from reference TRBV25-1 and TRBJ1-5): EADIYQTPRYLVIGTGKKITLECSQTMGHDKMYWYQQDPGMELHLIHYSYGVNSTEKGDLSSESTVSRIRTEHFPLTLESARPSHTSQYLCASSDNRQGNQPQHFGDGTRLSIL.

The chain is built from TRBV6-5 and TRBJ1-1; the D is unclear. CDR1 and CDR2 (germline): MNHEY, SVGAGI. The CDR3 loop spans 16 amino acids. The ends were cut back, 1 base at V and 1 base at J, with 13 bases in the middle. The CDR3, as DNA: TGTGCCAGCAGTTACTTCGGCCATACGGGGAACACTGAAGCTTTCTTT. It is translated as CASSYFGHTGNTEAFF.

The chain has TRBV11-2 and TRBJ1-1, with D unclear. This CDR3 is 13 amino acids long. The germline V gene encodes CDR1 SGHAT and CDR2 FQNNGV. Trimming pared 3 bases from V and 1 base from J, leaving 6 bases between. CDR3 sequence reads: CASSFSGNTEAFF. CDR3 nucleotide sequence: TGTGCCAGCAGCTTTTCCGGGAACACTGAAGCTTTCTTT.

This sequence joins TRBV2 and TRBJ1-2, with TRBD1 matching 10 bases. Germline trimming cut 6 bases from V and 3 bases from J; bases unmatched to any gene: 7. Germline assignment: CDR1 SNHLY and CDR2 FYNNEI. The length of the CDR3 is 15 residues. The CDR3 here is CASSLGQGDHYGYTF. The CDR3, as DNA: TGTGCCAGCAGCCTCGGACAGGGGGATCACTATGGCTACACCTTC.

This clone was counted a single time. This rearrangement joins TRBV7-9 to TRBJ1-5; TRBD1 matches 7 bases. V lost 4 bases, J lost 6 bases, and 6 bases stayed unmatched. The length of the CDR3 is 14 residues. Germline CDR1 reads SEHNR; CDR2 reads FQNEAQ (reference sequence). The CDR3: CASSSTGESQPQHF. In nucleotides, the CDR3 is TGTGCCAGCAGCTCTACAGGGGAGAGTCAGCCCCAGCATTTT.

The table lists this clone with a count of one. V usage is TRBV28 and J usage is TRBJ1-1, with D possibly being TRBD1 (6 bases). The CDR3 runs to 14 residues. Trimming took off 8 bases at V and 10 bases at J, with 23 bases between the two ends. Germline CDR1 MDHEN, CDR2 SYDVKM. CDR3 nucleotides: TGTGCCAGCTCTCTGACCGGCAGGGGTAATGCAGCTTTCTTT. This encodes CASSLTGRGNAAFF.

Remarks on this clone: Other DNA sequences in this specimen translate into the identical CDR3. This chain connects TRBV9 to TRBJ1-6; the D is unclear. In germline, CDR1 is SGDLS, CDR2 YYNGEE. The CDR3 extends over 13 amino acids. Between the trimmed V and J ends, which lost 3 bases and 5 bases, there was a span of 6 bases. The CDR3 coding sequence is TGTGCCAGCAGCGCGGGAGATAATTCACCCCTCCACTTT. The encoded protein is CASSAGDNSPLHF.

The chain carries TRBV10-3 and TRBJ2-3; 11 positions agree with TRBD2. Germline assignment: CDR1 ENHRY and CDR2 SYGVKD. There are 15 residues in the CDR3. The V and J ends lost 6 bases and 4 bases, in that order; junction bases with no gene match: 6. The CDR3 here is CAISATSGTSDTQYF. The CDR3, as DNA: TGTGCCATCAGCGCGACTAGCGGGACATCAGATACGCAGTATTTT.

The chain joins TRBV14 to TRBJ2-7; D not resolved. Germline CDR1 SGHDN, CDR2 FVKESK. This CDR3 is 14 amino acids long. V dropped 0 bases and J dropped 7 bases, with 13 bases sitting between them. CDR3: CASSQDPGRWEQYF. The CDR3 region has the DNA TGTGCCAGCAGCCAAGATCCGGGTAGATGGGAGCAGTACTTC. Complete variable domain (other parts from reference TRBV14 and TRBJ2-7): EAGVTQFPSHSVIEKGQTVTLRCDPISGHDNLYWYRRVMGKEIKFLLHFVKESKQDESGMPNNRFLAERTGGTYSTLKVQPAELEDSGVYFCASSQDPGRWEQYFGPGTRLTVT.

This rearrangement joins TRBV28 to TRBJ2-1, with D unclear. The length of the CDR3 is 15 residues. With 5 bases removed from V and 8 bases from J, the gap between germline ends came to 19 bases. The germline V gene encodes CDR1 MDHEN and CDR2 SYDVKM. CDR3 DNA sequence: TGTGCCAGCAGTCCAGCCAGTACCTCCTCTCATGAGCAGTTCTTC. Residues: CASSPASTSSHEQFF.

The CDR3 protein is CASSPMGATNEKLFF. In DNA form, the CDR3 reads TGTGCCAGCTCACCGATGGGTGCAACTAATGAAAAACTGTTTTTT. The rearrangement links TRBV18 to TRBJ1-4; D unresolved. V lost 3 bases and J 0 bases, leaving 8 bases between the germline ends. This CDR3 has 15 amino acids. The germline V gene has CDR1 KGHSH and CDR2 LQKENI.

The chain has TRBV9 and TRBJ2-1; 10 positions match TRBD2. The ends lost 0 bases at V and 3 bases at J; junction bases unmatched: 12. This CDR3 comprises 19 residues. The germline V gene has CDR1 SGDLS and CDR2 YYNGEE. CDR3 DNA: TGTGCCAGCAGCGTAGCTACTAGCGGGGCCAGCAACCTCTACAATGAGCAGTTCTTC. Its translation: CASSVATSGASNLYNEQFF. The whole variable domain, remainder taken from reference TRBV9 and TRBJ2-1, is DSGVTQTPKHLITATGQRVTLRCSPRSGDLSVYWYQQSLDQGLQFLIQYYNGEERAKGNILERFSAQQFPDLHSELNLSSLELGDSALYFCASSVATSGASNLYNEQFFGPGTRLTVL.

For the CDR3, the DNA is TGCGCCAGCAGCCCACAGGGGTGGGACCGGGCCGGGGAGCTGTTTTTT. Residues: CASSPQGWDRAGELFF. The chain recombines TRBV5-1 with TRBJ2-2; TRBD1 aligns across 7 bases. Germline V gene data show CDR1 as SGHRS and CDR2 as YFSETQ. V was pared by 4 bases and J by 6 bases, with 12 bases of the junction left unmatched. This CDR3 comprises 16 residues. Variable domain in full (rest from reference TRBV5-1 and TRBJ2-2): KAGVTQTPRYLIKTRGQQVTLSCSPISGHRSVSWYQQTPGQGLQFLFEYFSETQRNKGNFPGRFSGRQFSNSRSEMNVSTLELGDSALYLCASSPQGWDRAGELFFGEGSRLTVL.

The chain uses TRBV6-1 and TRBJ2-7; 8 nucleotides line up with TRBD2. The CDR3 contains 15 residues. The V gene's germline CDR1 is MNHNS and CDR2 SASEGT. The V gene end was trimmed by 3 bases and the J gene end by 2 bases; junction bases not matched to a gene: 6. CDR3 sequence reads: CASSESLAVPYEQYF. The CDR3 bases are TGTGCCAGCAGTGAGTCACTAGCGGTTCCCTACGAGCAGTACTTC.

The chain joins TRBV30 to TRBJ2-7; 11 nucleotides match TRBD2. CDR3 length: 12 residues. With 7 bases clipped from V and 4 bases from J, the junction kept 3 bases outside the gene matches. Germline-derived CDR1 and CDR2 are GTSNPN and SVGIG (reference sequence). The CDR3 spells CALTSGKYEQYF. In nucleotides, the CDR3 is TGTGCCTTGACTAGCGGGAAGTACGAGCAGTACTTC.